This TCR beta chain was sequenced in a study of blood T cell repertoires in COVID-19. About the research overall: All recovered Cohort 3 donors got two negative PCRs, got clearance, or saw symptom resolution. The United States, Italy and Spain supplied acute and convalescent COVID-19 samples. PBMCs, B-cell-depleted T cells, or T cells provided the cDNA or gDNA that made up the material.

Ages ranged from roughly 18 to 95 years, with residence in about 23 US areas. Produced via immunoSEQ multiplex PCR; TCRdb's table is partial and in-frame only. The profile shows approximately 360,000 clones, more than 70% of them singletons. Germline lookup yields CDR1 SGHAT and CDR2 FQNNGV. This CDR3 contains 14 residues. The V gene lost 0 bases and the J gene lost 8 bases, with 13 bases spanning the gap. The gene calls are TRBV11-2 and TRBJ1-2; no definite D call. This clonotype was obtained from a man aged 40-49 years in a cohort exposed to, infected with or recovered from COVID-19 (not recorded which). The sequencing input was PBMCs or T cells enriched from blood (not recorded which). CDR3 in amino acids: CASSLDHQAFGYTF. For the CDR3, the DNA is TGTGCCAGCAGCTTAGATCATCAGGCGTTCGGCTACACCTTC.